This entry lists 20 T cell receptor beta chains sequenced from one sample in a study of shared clonotypes between healthy human individuals. Assay used: immunoSEQ multiplex PCR; TCRdb lists only in-frame clones, some missing. Found here are millions of clones, around 96% of them singletons; the top ten hold 1.1%. Terminally differentiated effector memory CD45RA+ cells were excluded from the naive CD8 cells, which were CD45RO-negative and positively selected for CCR7. Specimen: naive CD8+ T cells sorted from blood. These receptors were taken from a man between 18 and 29 years old in good health.

This clone was detected once. The chain links TRBV27 to TRBJ2-4; 10 nucleotides match TRBD1. CDR1 and CDR2 from the germline V gene are MNHEY and SMNVEV (reference sequence). V shed 5 bases, J shed 5 bases, and the junction held 6 bases outside the gene matches. This CDR3 comprises 15 residues. CDR3 protein: CASSHRTGGQNIQYF. The CDR3 nucleotides are TGTGCCAGCAGTCACCGGACAGGGGGTCAAAACATTCAGTACTTC.

Concerning this clone itself: The sample carries other DNA sequences with the same CDR3. This chain links TRBV9 with TRBJ2-3; D gene ambiguous. The V end lost 4 bases, the J end lost 0 bases, and 3 bases lay between the germline ends. In germline, CDR1 is SGDLS, CDR2 YYNGEE. The CDR3 extends over 12 amino acids. The CDR3 DNA follows: TGTGCCAGCAGCCCCAGCACAGATACGCAGTATTTT. This codes for CASSPSTDTQYF.

V gene TRBV27 combines with J gene TRBJ2-1, with 8 bases identical to TRBD1. There are 14 residues in the CDR3. The V gene end was trimmed by 3 bases and the J gene end by 8 bases; junction bases not matched to a gene: 6. The germline V gene has CDR1 MNHEY and CDR2 SMNVEV (reference sequence). The CDR3 loop reads CASSFVQGAYEQFF. The CDR3 DNA is TGTGCCAGCAGTTTTGTTCAGGGGGCCTATGAGCAGTTCTTC.

The rearrangement joins TRBV7-8 to TRBJ2-5, with D uncertain. Germline V gene lookup returns CDR1 SGHVS and CDR2 FQNEAQ. This CDR3 region has 14 residues. V lost 1 base to trimming and J lost 2 bases, with 8 bases between them. CDR3 region: CASSLVSRQETQYF. In DNA form, the CDR3 reads TGTGCCAGCAGCTTAGTTTCCAGACAAGAGACCCAGTACTTC.

This clone was detected once. The chain is built from TRBV27 and TRBJ2-5; 9 bases are a match to TRBD1. The CDR3 runs to 15 residues. The J segment lost 4 bases and the V segment lost 3 bases, leaving 6 bases of the junction unmatched. Germline V lookup: CDR1 MNHEY, CDR2 SMNVEV (reference sequence). The CDR3, as DNA: TGTGCCAGCAGTTTCAACAGGGGGCAGGGAGAGACCCAGTACTTC. This gives the protein CASSFNRGQGETQYF.

Remarks on this clone: A read error may be the cause here, since a much bigger clone is one base away. The identical CDR3 is also encoded by other nucleotide sequences in the sample. The chain recombines TRBV30 with TRBJ2-7, with no clear D. The CDR3 runs to 12 residues. V lost 0 bases to trimming and J lost 2 bases, with 5 bases between them. Germline lookup yields CDR1 GTSNPN and CDR2 SVGIG (reference sequence). CDR3 coding DNA: TGTGCCTGGAGTGTAGGGCCCTACGAGCAGTACTTC. Its protein is CAWSVGPYEQYF.

To note about this clone: This CDR3 is also generated by other DNA sequences in the sample. The J gene is TRBJ2-7, the V gene TRBV4-3; 7 positions agree with TRBD1. V was clipped by 4 bases and J by 1 base; unmatched bases: 1. This CDR3 has 13 residues. Germline CDR1 LGHNA, CDR2 YSLEER. CDR3 in amino acids: CASSPGQSYEQYF. For the CDR3, the DNA is TGCGCCAGCAGCCCGGGACAGTCCTACGAGCAGTACTTC.

The J gene is TRBJ2-1, the V gene TRBV27, with 9 bases identical to TRBD1. This CDR3 has 19 residues. The germline gives CDR1 MNHEY, CDR2 SMNVEV (reference sequence). J was trimmed by 2 bases and V by 5 bases; bases with no gene match: 16. CDR3 DNA sequence: TGTGCCAGCAGTAGAATCCGGGACAGGGCCTTGGCGCCCTACAATGAGCAGTTCTTC. Protein sequence: CASSRIRDRALAPYNEQFF.

CDR3 loop: CASSKTSSSTEQYF. In DNA form, the CDR3 reads TGTGCCAGCAGCAAGACTAGTTCCTCTACCGAGCAGTACTTC. The J gene is TRBJ2-7, the V gene TRBV21-1; the table's D gene call, TRBD2, was not cross checked with the DNA. TRBV21-1 is shown as a pseudogene. CDR3 size: 14 residues.

This chain uses TRBV5-4 with TRBJ1-2; D may be TRBD1 (5 bases). There are 14 residues in the CDR3. Germline V gene data show CDR1 as SGHNT and CDR2 as YYREEE (reference sequence). V was shortened by 0 bases and J by 2 bases, with 8 bases between the two germline ends. The CDR3 DNA follows: TGTGCCAGCAGCTTGGGACAGTTAAACTATGGCTACACCTTC. It encodes CASSLGQLNYGYTF.

The chain employs TRBV9 and TRBJ2-1, with 13 bases matching TRBD2. CDR3 length: 17 amino acids. V lost 3 bases and J lost 8; bases outside the gene matches: 11. Per the germline V gene, CDR1 is SGDLS and CDR2 is YYNGEE. CDR3 sequence (DNA): TGTGCCAGCAGCGGCCGCCTAACCGGGACTAGCGGGGATGAGCAGTTCTTC. Protein: CASSGRLTGTSGDEQFF. Variable domain in full (rest from reference TRBV9 and TRBJ2-1): DSGVTQTPKHLITATGQRVTLRCSPRSGDLSVYWYQQSLDQGLQFLIQYYNGEERAKGNILERFSAQQFPDLHSELNLSSLELGDSALYFCASSGRLTGTSGDEQFFGPGTRLTVL.

The sample holds one count of this clone. Different DNA sequences within this sample yield the same CDR3. The chain recombines TRBV10-1 with TRBJ1-1; 7 bases match TRBD1. The CDR3 is 14 residues long. Trimming removed 2 bases from V and 1 base from J; junction bases left unmatched: 1. Germline assignment: CDR1 WNHNN and CDR2 SYGVQD (reference sequence). The CDR3 region is CASSETGANTEAFF. The CDR3 DNA follows: TGCGCCAGCAGTGAGACAGGGGCGAACACTGAAGCTTTCTTT.

The genes are TRBV12-5 and TRBJ1-2; D call uncertain. The CDR3 contains 14 residues. V was pared by 1 base and J by 8 bases, with 14 bases between. Germline lookup yields CDR1 LGHNT and CDR2 FRNRAP. The CDR3: CASGLEERGKGYTF. The CDR3 DNA reads as TGTGCTAGTGGTTTGGAAGAGCGAGGCAAAGGCTACACCTTC. Based on the CDR3 plus reference TRBV12-5 and TRBJ1-2, the full variable domain is DARVTQTPRHKVTEMGQEVTMRCQPILGHNTVFWYRQTMMQGLELLAYFRNRAPLDDSGMPKDRFSAEMPDATLATLKIQPSEPRDSAVYFCASGLEERGKGYTFGSGTRLTVV.

The chain has TRBV5-1 and TRBJ1-6, with D possibly matching TRBD1 (6 bases). The V end was cut by 5 bases, the J end by 7 bases, with 13 bases between. CDR3 size: 14 residues. The germline V gene has CDR1 SGHRS and CDR2 YFSETQ. The CDR3 nucleotides are TGCGCCAGCAGTAGGGGGTCGGAAAATTCACCCCTCCACTTT. Amino acid sequence: CASSRGSENSPLHF. Supplemented by reference TRBV5-1 and TRBJ1-6, the full variable domain reads KAGVTQTPRYLIKTRGQQVTLSCSPISGHRSVSWYQQTPGQGLQFLFEYFSETQRNKGNFPGRFSGRQFSNSRSEMNVSTLELGDSALYLCASSRGSENSPLHFGNGTRLTVT.

The J gene is TRBJ2-5, the V gene TRBV13, with 10 positions matching TRBD2. Germline V gene data show CDR1 as PRHDT and CDR2 as FYEKMQ (reference sequence). CDR3 length: 16 residues. Unmatched junction bases numbered 3, after V lost 2 bases and J lost 0 bases. Here the CDR3 DNA reads TGTGCCAGCAGCTTAAGAGCGGGAGGGGACCAAGAGACCCAGTACTTC. This encodes CASSLRAGGDQETQYF.

The V call is TRBV11-3, the J call TRBJ2-1, with a possible D match to TRBD2 (6 bases). The V and J ends lost 1 base and 8 bases respectively, with 18 bases between them. CDR1 is SGHNT and CDR2 is YENEEA in the germline V gene. The CDR3 sequence is 16 residues long. The CDR3 nucleotides read TGTGCCAGCAGCTTAGGCGGGACCTCGGTTTCGCATGAGCAGTTCTTC. It specifies CASSLGGTSVSHEQFF.

The chain couples TRBV7-9 to TRBJ1-3; TRBD1 is a possible D gene (5 bases). With 3 bases removed from V and 0 bases from J, the gap between germline ends came to 15 bases. Germline CDR1 SEHNR, CDR2 FQNEAQ (reference sequence). The CDR3 runs to 17 residues. The CDR3 nucleotides are TGTGCCAGCAGCTTGCCCCGGGGCAGGGACTCTGGAAACACCATATATTTT. This gives the protein CASSLPRGRDSGNTIYF.

The V and J genes are TRBV2 and TRBJ2-3, with 9 positions matching TRBD2. The CDR3 runs 13 residues. J lost 8 bases, V lost 8 bases, and 8 bases had no gene match. CDR1 is SNHLY and CDR2 is FYNNEI in the germline V gene. This CDR3 is CASPERGAVTQYF. As DNA, the CDR3 is TGTGCCAGCCCCGAGCGGGGGGCGGTTACGCAGTATTTT.

The chain joins TRBV11-2 to TRBJ2-3, with TRBD2 matching 10 bases. This CDR3 contains 14 residues. With 5 bases clipped from V and 9 bases from J, the junction kept 8 bases outside the gene matches. The germline V gene encodes CDR1 SGHAT and CDR2 FQNNGV. Here the CDR3 DNA reads TGTGCCAGCAGCCAACTAGCGGGGTCGGGCACGCAGTATTTT. Protein product: CASSQLAGSGTQYF.

The J gene is TRBJ1-4, the V gene TRBV5-1; TRBD1 matches at 9 bases. Looked up from germline, CDR1 is SGHRS and CDR2 is YFSETQ. J gave up 6 bases and V 7 bases, and 7 bases lay outside the gene matches. CDR3 size: 14 residues. The CDR3 DNA sequence: TGCGCCAGCCAACTCCGGGACAGGGATGAAAAACTGTTTTTT. This encodes CASQLRDRDEKLFF.